These T cell receptor beta chains were read from a single sample in a study. TCRdb ran MiXCR on the RT-PCR reads and lists one entry per CDR3 protein. The profile shows more than 600,000 distinct CDR3 sequences, approximately 14% of them singletons. Sequencing was carried out using memory CD4+ T cells from blood. The receptors derive from a female donor in good health, serving as a healthy control. Each CDR3 is given with its conserved first and last residue. Fields, in order: CDR3 DNA, CDR3 protein, D gene, clone size, CDR3 length, V gene, J gene. D genes are given only for firm matches. Size values are once, few and many counts, or a class for expanded clones, and some rows have none.

cdr3_nt: TGTGCCAGCAGCCTGGGGCGCGTGGTCGATGAGCAGTTCTTC
cdr3_aa: CASSLGRVVDEQFF
d_call: .
clone_size: many
cdr3_length: 14
v_call: TRBV4-2
j_call: TRBJ2-1

cdr3_nt: TGTGCCAGCAGGTCCGACAGGGTAATGAGTGGCTACACCTTC
cdr3_aa: CASRSDRVMSGYTF
d_call: TRBD1
clone_size: .
cdr3_length: 14
v_call: TRBV28
j_call: TRBJ1-2

cdr3_nt: TGTGCCAGCAGCTTTGGCGGTGGCTACACCTTC
cdr3_aa: CASSFGGGYTF
d_call: .
clone_size: .
cdr3_length: 11
v_call: TRBV7-2
j_call: TRBJ1-2

cdr3_nt: TGTGCCAGCAGGCTGGGACAGAATAATGAAAAACTGTTTTTT
cdr3_aa: CASRLGQNNEKLFF
d_call: TRBD1
clone_size: .
cdr3_length: 14
v_call: TRBV6-6
j_call: TRBJ1-4

cdr3_nt: TGCGCCAGCAGCTTATGGGGGGACACTGAAGCTTTCTTT
cdr3_aa: CASSLWGDTEAFF
d_call: .
clone_size: .
cdr3_length: 13
v_call: TRBV5-1
j_call: TRBJ1-1

cdr3_nt: TGTGCCTGGAGTGTAAGCCCCCCGGGCTACACCTTC
cdr3_aa: CAWSVSPPGYTF
d_call: .
clone_size: few
cdr3_length: 12
v_call: TRBV30
j_call: TRBJ1-2

cdr3_nt: TGTGCCAGCAGTGACCACGCTCGGGGGAGCAATCAGCCCCAGCATTTT
cdr3_aa: CASSDHARGSNQPQHF
d_call: .
clone_size: many
cdr3_length: 16
v_call: TRBV12-3/TRBV12-4
j_call: TRBJ1-5

cdr3_nt: TGCAGTGCTAGCCCCAGGCCATACAATGAGCAGTTCTTC
cdr3_aa: CSASPRPYNEQFF
d_call: .
clone_size: many
cdr3_length: 13
v_call: TRBV20-1
j_call: TRBJ2-1

cdr3_nt: TGCGCCAGCAGCGCGCCGGGACTAGCGGATAATCAAGAGACCCAGTACTTC
cdr3_aa: CASSAPGLADNQETQYF
d_call: TRBD2
clone_size: many
cdr3_length: 17
v_call: TRBV5-1
j_call: TRBJ2-5

cdr3_nt: TGTGCCAGCGCAGGTGTAACAGGGGGCTACGAGCAGTACTTC
cdr3_aa: CASAGVTGGYEQYF
d_call: TRBD1
clone_size: .
cdr3_length: 14
v_call: TRBV6-5
j_call: TRBJ2-7

cdr3_nt: TGCGCCAGCAGCTTGGGCAGCGGGAAGGGCGTGGGCAATGAGCAGTTCTTC
cdr3_aa: CASSLGSGKGVGNEQFF
d_call: TRBD2
clone_size: few
cdr3_length: 17
v_call: TRBV5-1
j_call: TRBJ2-1

cdr3_nt: TGTGCCAGCACCAGCCGGCCGGAACAAGAGACCCAGTACTTC
cdr3_aa: CASTSRPEQETQYF
d_call: .
clone_size: few
cdr3_length: 14
v_call: TRBV6-2/TRBV6-3
j_call: TRBJ2-5

cdr3_nt: TGTGCCAGCTCACCATCCAGCGGGGGGCGGATGAACACTGAAGCTTTCTTT
cdr3_aa: CASSPSSGGRMNTEAFF
d_call: .
clone_size: .
cdr3_length: 17
v_call: TRBV18
j_call: TRBJ1-1

cdr3_nt: TGCGCCAGCAGCTTGAATGACATGGAAGAGACCCAGTACTTC
cdr3_aa: CASSLNDMEETQYF
d_call: .
clone_size: many
cdr3_length: 14
v_call: TRBV5-1
j_call: TRBJ2-5

cdr3_nt: TGTGCCAGCAGCAGATCAGGGGCTAACTATGGCTACACCTTC
cdr3_aa: CASSRSGANYGYTF
d_call: .
clone_size: few
cdr3_length: 14
v_call: TRBV7-2
j_call: TRBJ1-2

cdr3_nt: TGTGCCACTCAGGGGGCGGACTATGGCTACACCTTC
cdr3_aa: CATQGADYGYTF
d_call: TRBD1
clone_size: .
cdr3_length: 12
v_call: TRBV10-3
j_call: TRBJ1-2

cdr3_nt: TGTGCCAGCAGCGCTTTTGGCGCTTTCTTT
cdr3_aa: CASSAFGAFF
d_call: .
clone_size: .
cdr3_length: 10
v_call: TRBV7-9
j_call: TRBJ1-1

cdr3_nt: TGCGCCAGCAGCTTCGGGACAGGGGGCTATCAGCCCCAGCATTTT
cdr3_aa: CASSFGTGGYQPQHF
d_call: TRBD1
clone_size: many
cdr3_length: 15
v_call: TRBV5-1
j_call: TRBJ1-5

cdr3_nt: TGTGCCAGCAGTTTTGGGGGAGGGGTGCATGGCTACACCTTC
cdr3_aa: CASSFGGGVHGYTF
d_call: .
clone_size: few
cdr3_length: 14
v_call: TRBV12-3/TRBV12-4
j_call: TRBJ1-2

cdr3_nt: TGCGCCAGCAGTGAGTCGAGGCCGGACAATTTGGGGACCGGGGAGCTGTTTTTT
cdr3_aa: CASSESRPDNLGTGELFF
d_call: .
clone_size: many
cdr3_length: 18
v_call: TRBV10-2
j_call: TRBJ2-2

cdr3_nt: TGCAGTGCTTTTTACCAGGGGTCCCCCTCGGATGGCTACACCTTC
cdr3_aa: CSAFYQGSPSDGYTF
d_call: .
clone_size: few
cdr3_length: 15
v_call: TRBV20-1
j_call: TRBJ1-2

cdr3_nt: TGTGCCAGCAGTCTGGGACAGGGGGCGCATCGGCCTGAAGCTTTCTTT
cdr3_aa: CASSLGQGAHRPEAFF
d_call: TRBD1
clone_size: many
cdr3_length: 16
v_call: TRBV12-3/TRBV12-4
j_call: TRBJ1-1

cdr3_nt: TGTGCCAGCAGCCTAATACAGGGACCCCCTTATGGCTACACCTTC
cdr3_aa: CASSLIQGPPYGYTF
d_call: .
clone_size: .
cdr3_length: 15
v_call: TRBV7-9
j_call: TRBJ1-2

cdr3_nt: TGTGCCAGCAGCGTAGGTACAGGGGTGGCAAGCAATTCACCCCTCCACTTT
cdr3_aa: CASSVGTGVASNSPLHF
d_call: TRBD1
clone_size: many
cdr3_length: 17
v_call: TRBV9
j_call: TRBJ1-6

cdr3_nt: TGCGCCAGCAGCTTGTACCACAGGCTGAGGGAGACTGAAGCTTTCTTT
cdr3_aa: CASSLYHRLRETEAFF
d_call: .
clone_size: .
cdr3_length: 16
v_call: TRBV5-1
j_call: TRBJ1-1

cdr3_nt: TGTGCCACCAGGGGACATAAGAACACTGAAGCTTTCTTT
cdr3_aa: CATRGHKNTEAFF
d_call: .
clone_size: few
cdr3_length: 13
v_call: TRBV24-1
j_call: TRBJ1-1

cdr3_nt: TGTGCCACCAGCAGAGATGGCAAGACCTACAATGAGCAGTTCTTC
cdr3_aa: CATSRDGKTYNEQFF
d_call: .
clone_size: few
cdr3_length: 15
v_call: TRBV15
j_call: TRBJ2-1

cdr3_nt: TGCGCCAGCAACTTGGGGTTGGGGACTGAAGCTTTCTTT
cdr3_aa: CASNLGLGTEAFF
d_call: .
clone_size: .
cdr3_length: 13
v_call: TRBV5-1
j_call: TRBJ1-1

cdr3_nt: TGTGCCAGCAGCTTATCTAGGCCGAACACCGGGGAGCTGTTTTTT
cdr3_aa: CASSLSRPNTGELFF
d_call: .
clone_size: .
cdr3_length: 15
v_call: TRBV7-6
j_call: TRBJ2-2

cdr3_nt: TGCGCCAGCAGCTTTGCTAGCGGCCAAGAGACCCAGTACTTC
cdr3_aa: CASSFASGQETQYF
d_call: TRBD2
clone_size: .
cdr3_length: 14
v_call: TRBV5-1
j_call: TRBJ2-5

cdr3_nt: TGCGCCAGCAGCCAAGAAGGCTCCTTGTCCTACGAGCAGTACTTC
cdr3_aa: CASSQEGSLSYEQYF
d_call: .
clone_size: .
cdr3_length: 15
v_call: TRBV4-1
j_call: TRBJ2-7

cdr3_nt: TGTGCCAGCAGCCCCGGGACAGGGGGTAAATCTTTCTTT
cdr3_aa: CASSPGTGGKSFF
d_call: TRBD1
clone_size: few
cdr3_length: 13
v_call: TRBV7-3
j_call: TRBJ1-1

cdr3_nt: TGTGCCAGCAGCGATGCGGGAGTACCCACAGATACGCAGTATTTT
cdr3_aa: CASSDAGVPTDTQYF
d_call: TRBD2
clone_size: few
cdr3_length: 15
v_call: TRBV7-9
j_call: TRBJ2-3

cdr3_nt: TGCAGTGCCCGTGATTTTCTGTTGGGTGAGAGCAATCAGCCCCAGCATTTT
cdr3_aa: CSARDFLLGESNQPQHF
d_call: .
clone_size: few
cdr3_length: 17
v_call: TRBV20-1
j_call: TRBJ1-5

cdr3_nt: TGTGCCAGCTCACCGCGGGCCAGTCAAGGTTCAGAGACCCAGTACTTC
cdr3_aa: CASSPRASQGSETQYF
d_call: .
clone_size: few
cdr3_length: 16
v_call: TRBV18
j_call: TRBJ2-5

cdr3_nt: TGTGCCAGCAGCTTAGGGCTACACCCCGCGGAAACCCAGTACTTC
cdr3_aa: CASSLGLHPAETQYF
d_call: .
clone_size: .
cdr3_length: 15
v_call: TRBV7-3
j_call: TRBJ2-5

cdr3_nt: TGTGCCAGCAGTGAAGCGAGTCCATTAGGACAGGGGAACACTGAAGCTTTCTTT
cdr3_aa: CASSEASPLGQGNTEAFF
d_call: TRBD1
clone_size: few
cdr3_length: 18
v_call: TRBV2
j_call: TRBJ1-1

cdr3_nt: TGTGCCAGCAGTAAGACAGGGTACAACTGGGGGAATGAAAAACTGTTTTTT
cdr3_aa: CASSKTGYNWGNEKLFF
d_call: TRBD1
clone_size: few
cdr3_length: 17
v_call: TRBV6-5
j_call: TRBJ1-4

cdr3_nt: TGTGCCACCAGCAGAGGAAACTACCCACACCTCAATGAGCAGTTCTTC
cdr3_aa: CATSRGNYPHLNEQFF
d_call: .
clone_size: few
cdr3_length: 16
v_call: TRBV15
j_call: TRBJ2-1

cdr3_nt: TGTGCCAGTACCCTGGGAGGGGGCGGTCAGCCCCAGCATTTT
cdr3_aa: CASTLGGGGQPQHF
d_call: TRBD1
clone_size: .
cdr3_length: 14
v_call: TRBV6-6
j_call: TRBJ1-5

cdr3_nt: TGCGCCAGCAGAAGATACGCGGACAGCCGCATAAGCTCTGGAAACACCATATATTTT
cdr3_aa: CASRRYADSRISSGNTIYF
d_call: .
clone_size: few
cdr3_length: 19
v_call: TRBV5-1
j_call: TRBJ1-3

cdr3_nt: TGTGCCAGCAGTTTATCGGGACAGGGGTCCCAGCCCCAGCATTTT
cdr3_aa: CASSLSGQGSQPQHF
d_call: TRBD1
clone_size: .
cdr3_length: 15
v_call: TRBV12-3/TRBV12-4
j_call: TRBJ1-5

cdr3_nt: TGCGCCAGCAGCTTGGAACGGGGGGACACTGAAGCTTTCTTT
cdr3_aa: CASSLERGDTEAFF
d_call: .
clone_size: .
cdr3_length: 14
v_call: TRBV5-1
j_call: TRBJ1-1

cdr3_nt: TGCAGTGCTAGAGTTGGAATGGCTAGCAGGTACAATGAGCAGTTCTTC
cdr3_aa: CSARVGMASRYNEQFF
d_call: .
clone_size: .
cdr3_length: 16
v_call: TRBV20-1
j_call: TRBJ2-1

cdr3_nt: TGTGCCAGCAGCTTAGGTGTCGCGGATGAGCAGTTCTTC
cdr3_aa: CASSLGVADEQFF
d_call: .
clone_size: many
cdr3_length: 13
v_call: TRBV7-3
j_call: TRBJ2-1

cdr3_nt: TGTGCCAGTACAACCAATCCAGAGGACAAAGACATTCAGTACTTC
cdr3_aa: CASTTNPEDKDIQYF
d_call: .
clone_size: .
cdr3_length: 15
v_call: TRBV28
j_call: TRBJ2-4

cdr3_nt: TGCGCCAGCAGCTTGAGCGGGGTTATCGAAAACATTCAGTACTTC
cdr3_aa: CASSLSGVIENIQYF
d_call: TRBD2
clone_size: few
cdr3_length: 15
v_call: TRBV5-1
j_call: TRBJ2-4

cdr3_nt: TGCGCCAGCAGCCTTGACGGGGGTTCAGATACGCAGTATTTT
cdr3_aa: CASSLDGGSDTQYF
d_call: .
clone_size: many
cdr3_length: 14
v_call: TRBV5-1
j_call: TRBJ2-3

cdr3_nt: TGCGCCAGCAGCTTGGACGGACTGTTAACTGGCTACACCTTC
cdr3_aa: CASSLDGLLTGYTF
d_call: .
clone_size: many
cdr3_length: 14
v_call: TRBV5-1
j_call: TRBJ1-2

cdr3_nt: TGTGCCAGCAGTTTGGTGCGTGGCGCCACTGAAGCTTTCTTT
cdr3_aa: CASSLVRGATEAFF
d_call: .
clone_size: .
cdr3_length: 14
v_call: TRBV28
j_call: TRBJ1-1